This T cell receptor beta chain originates from a study of blood T cell repertoires in COVID-19. At the level of the study: Specimens from acute and convalescent COVID-19 originated in the United States, Italy and Spain. PBMCs, B-cell-depleted T cells, or T cells were the source of the cDNA or gDNA that made up the material.

The method was immunoSEQ multiplex PCR; TCRdb's version includes in-frame clones alone and lacks a portion of them. The sample includes approximately 99,000 clones, over 80% of them seen just once. Trimming at V came to 1 base and at J to 1 base, leaving 0 bases not matched to a gene. CDR1 is SEHNR, CDR2 FQNEAQ, per germline (reference sequence). There are 15 residues in the CDR3. About this clone itself: Different DNA sequences within this sample yield the same CDR3.

The sample was peripheral blood. The V and J genes are TRBV7-9 and TRBJ1-1, with 10 bases that match TRBD1. This receptor was obtained from a woman in her sixties or seventies with acute or convalescent COVID-19. The CDR3 nucleotides read TGTGCCAGCAGCTTAGGGGACAGGGGGAACACTGAAGCTTTCTTT. It is translated as CASSLGDRGNTEAFF.